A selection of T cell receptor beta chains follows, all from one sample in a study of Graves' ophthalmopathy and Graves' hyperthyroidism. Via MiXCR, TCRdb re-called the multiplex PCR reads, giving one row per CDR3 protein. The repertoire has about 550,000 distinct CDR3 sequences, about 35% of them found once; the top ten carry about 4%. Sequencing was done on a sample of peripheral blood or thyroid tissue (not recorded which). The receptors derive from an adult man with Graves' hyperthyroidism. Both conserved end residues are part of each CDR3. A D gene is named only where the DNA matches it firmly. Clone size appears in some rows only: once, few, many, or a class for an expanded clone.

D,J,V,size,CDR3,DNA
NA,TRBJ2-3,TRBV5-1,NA,CASSFQTDTQYF,TGCGCCAGCAGCTTCCAAACAGATACGCAGTATTTT
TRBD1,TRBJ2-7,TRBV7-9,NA,CASSSRQGRNEQYF,TGTGCCAGCAGCAGCCGACAGGGTAGGAATGAGCAGTACTTC
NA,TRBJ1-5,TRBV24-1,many,CATRGRGNQPQHF,TGTGCCACCAGGGGCAGGGGAAATCAGCCCCAGCATTTT
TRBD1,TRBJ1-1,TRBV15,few,CATSRPPGGGSPEAFF,TGTGCCACCAGCAGACCCCCAGGGGGTGGGTCCCCTGAAGCTTTCTTT
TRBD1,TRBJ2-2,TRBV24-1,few,CASTQGTDTGELFF,TGTGCCAGCACACAGGGGACCGACACCGGGGAGCTGTTTTTT
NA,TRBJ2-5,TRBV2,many,CASSEGGGATETQYF,TGTGCCAGCAGTGAAGGTGGAGGGGCGACAGAGACCCAGTACTTC
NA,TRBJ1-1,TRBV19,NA,CASSKFLNTEAFF,TGTGCCAGTAGTAAATTCCTGAACACTGAAGCTTTCTTT
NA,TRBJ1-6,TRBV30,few,CAWEHGGSPLHF,TGTGCCTGGGAACATGGGGGTTCACCCCTCCACTTT
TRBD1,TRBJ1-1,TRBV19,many,CASSTGGTGQRGAEAFF,TGTGCCAGTAGTACCGGGGGGACAGGTCAAAGGGGAGCTGAAGCTTTCTTT
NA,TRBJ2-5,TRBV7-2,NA,CASSLGREDTQYF,TGTGCCAGCAGCTTAGGGCGGGAAGATACGCAGTACTTC
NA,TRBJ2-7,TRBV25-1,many,CASSGVGLPAEQYF,TGTGCCAGCAGTGGAGTAGGGTTACCGGCCGAGCAGTACTTC
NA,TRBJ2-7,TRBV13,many,CASSSGGREQYF,TGTGCCAGCAGCTCCGGAGGGCGTGAGCAGTACTTC
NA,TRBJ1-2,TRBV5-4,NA,CASSLEEGRSGYTF,TGTGCCAGCAGTCTCGAAGAAGGGAGAAGTGGCTACACCTTC
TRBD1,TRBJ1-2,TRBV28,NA,CASSLPGGEDGYTF,TGTGCCAGCAGTTTACCAGGGGGCGAGGATGGCTACACCTTC
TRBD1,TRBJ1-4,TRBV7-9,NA,CASSQGTGVSEKLFF,TGCGCCAGCAGCCAAGGGACAGGGGTTAGTGAAAAACTGTTTTTT
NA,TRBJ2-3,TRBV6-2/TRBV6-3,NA,CASSDLLGDTQYF,TGTGCCAGCTCGGATTTGCTTGGAGATACGCAGTATTTT
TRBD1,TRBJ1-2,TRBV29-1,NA,CSVETAGGKRSYTF,TGCAGCGTTGAAACGGCAGGGGGCAAAAGGAGCTACACCTTC
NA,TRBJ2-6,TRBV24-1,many,CATSDFSPSGANVLTF,TGTGCCACCAGTGATTTTTCCCCCTCTGGGGCCAACGTCCTGACTTTC
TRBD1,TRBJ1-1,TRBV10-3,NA,CAISVVVGQAIGAFF,TGTGCCATCAGTGTCGTGGTGGGACAGGCTATAGGAGCTTTCTTT
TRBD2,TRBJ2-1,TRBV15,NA,CATSRVGGGARDEQFF,TGTGCCACCAGCAGAGTGGGCGGGGGGGCGAGGGATGAGCAGTTCTTC
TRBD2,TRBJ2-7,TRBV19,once,CASSDRLAGGLNEQYF,TGTGCCAGTAGTGATCGACTAGCGGGAGGGCTGAACGAGCAGTACTTC
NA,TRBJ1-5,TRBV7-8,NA,CASRDRLYSNQPQHF,TGTGCCAGCAGAGACAGGCTCTATAGCAATCAGCCCCAGCATTTT
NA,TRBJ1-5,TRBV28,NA,CASSHPTLPGPQHF,TGTGCCAGCAGCCACCCCACCCTCCCGGGGCCCCAGCATTTT
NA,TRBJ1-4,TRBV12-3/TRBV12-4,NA,CASSLGGGGNEKLFF,TGTGCCAGCAGTTTAGGAGGGGGGGGAAATGAAAAACTGTTTTTT
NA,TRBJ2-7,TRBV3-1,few,CASSQDMVSYEQYF,TGTGCCAGCAGCCAAGATATGGTTTCCTACGAGCAGTACTTC
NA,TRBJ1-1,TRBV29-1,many,CSVRPDSATEAFF,TGCAGCGTTCGACCGGACAGCGCCACTGAAGCTTTCTTT
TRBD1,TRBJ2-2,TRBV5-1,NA,CASSSDRASGELFF,TGCGCCAGCAGCTCGGACAGGGCATCCGGGGAGCTGTTTTTT
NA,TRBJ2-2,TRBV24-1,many,CATSETVANTGELFF,TGTGCCACCAGTGAAACAGTCGCGAACACCGGGGAGCTGTTTTTT
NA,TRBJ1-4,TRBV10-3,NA,CAISRTDRDEKLFF,TGTGCCATCAGTCGGACAGATAGAGATGAAAAACTGTTTTTT
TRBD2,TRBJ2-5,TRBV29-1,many,CSVEEGRTSGPGKTQYF,TGCAGCGTTGAAGAAGGGAGGACTAGCGGCCCCGGGAAGACCCAGTACTTC
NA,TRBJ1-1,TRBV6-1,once,CASSYGVYSAVNTEAFF,TGTGCCAGCAGTTACGGTGTTTACTCGGCAGTGAACACTGAAGCTTTCTTT
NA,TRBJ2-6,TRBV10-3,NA,CASCGVPGGGTEAF,TGTGCCTCGTGCGGGGTCCCTGGTGGGGGGACTGAAGCTTTC
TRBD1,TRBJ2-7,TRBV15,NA,CATSPGPGQKTYEQYF,TGTGCCACCAGCCCAGGTCCGGGACAGAAGACCTACGAGCAGTACTTC
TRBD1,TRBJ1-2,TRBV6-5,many,CASTPRSGGGLLYGYTF,TGTGCCAGCACCCCGAGGTCAGGGGGCGGCCTCCTTTATGGCTACACCTTC
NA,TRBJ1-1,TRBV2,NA,CASSEEVRGAFF,TGTGCCAGCAGTGAAGAGGTCAGGGGAGCTTTCTTT
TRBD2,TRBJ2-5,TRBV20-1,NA,CSARSGGAYQETQYF,TGCAGTGCTAGAAGCGGGGGGGCTTACCAAGAGACCCAGTACTTC
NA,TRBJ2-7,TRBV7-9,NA,CASSLMRLERVERYF,TGTGCTAGCAGCTTAATGCGACTAGAGCGGGTTGAGCGGTACTTC
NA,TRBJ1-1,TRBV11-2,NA,CASSLPAGGGAHTEAFF,TGTGCCAGCAGCTTACCAGCCGGGGGAGGGGCGCACACTGAAGCTTTCTTT
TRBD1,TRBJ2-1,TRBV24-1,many,CATSDSTGRGTDLNEQFF,TGTGCCACCAGTGACTCTACGGGCAGGGGGACAGACCTAAATGAGCAGTTCTTC
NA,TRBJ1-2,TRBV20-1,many,CSANSPYGYTF,TGCAGTGCTAACAGTCCCTATGGCTACACCTTC
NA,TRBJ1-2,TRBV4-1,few,CASSQDQGPGYGYTF,TGCGCCAGCAGCCAAGATCAGGGTCCGGGGTATGGCTACACCTTC
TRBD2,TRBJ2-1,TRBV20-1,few,CSARDPASGYNEQFF,TGCAGTGCTAGAGATCCGGCTAGCGGATACAATGAGCAGTTCTTC
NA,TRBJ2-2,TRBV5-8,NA,CASSLLGAVNTGELFF,TGTGCCAGCAGCTTGTTGGGGGCAGTAAACACCGGGGAGCTGTTTTTT
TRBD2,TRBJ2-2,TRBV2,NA,CASSSPSGLAWGLFF,TGTGCCAGCAGTTCCCCTTCGGGACTAGCGTGGGGGCTGTTTTTT
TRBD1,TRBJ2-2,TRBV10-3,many,CAISDLTGGADTGELFF,TGTGCCATCAGTGACCTAACAGGGGGCGCGGACACCGGGGAGCTGTTTTTT
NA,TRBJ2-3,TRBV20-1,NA,CSARDLPRSTDTQYF,TGCAGTGCTAGAGATCTCCCCAGAAGCACAGATACGCAGTATTTT
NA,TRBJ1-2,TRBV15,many,CATSGGNLKSNYGYTF,TGTGCCACCAGCGGAGGGAACCTCAAGAGTAACTATGGCTACACCTTC
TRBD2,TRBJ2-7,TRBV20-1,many,CSASRTGGIYEQYF,TGCAGTGCTAGTAGGACCGGGGGGATCTACGAGCAGTACTTC
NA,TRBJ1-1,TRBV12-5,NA,CASGLPGQNTEAFF,TGTGCTAGTGGCCTTCCTGGACAGAACACTGAAGCTTTCTTT
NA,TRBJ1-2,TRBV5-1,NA,CASSLAKWGRVDGYTF,TGCGCCAGCAGCTTGGCCAAGTGGGGCAGGGTCGATGGCTACACCTTC
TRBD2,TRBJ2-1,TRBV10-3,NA,CASSSGSGGLAGEQFF,TGTGCCAGCAGCTCGGGAAGCGGGGGGCTTGCAGGTGAGCAGTTCTTC
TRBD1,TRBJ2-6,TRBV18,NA,CASSPTGAGANVLTF,TGTGCCAGCTCACCAACAGGGGCTGGGGCCAACGTCCTGACTTTC